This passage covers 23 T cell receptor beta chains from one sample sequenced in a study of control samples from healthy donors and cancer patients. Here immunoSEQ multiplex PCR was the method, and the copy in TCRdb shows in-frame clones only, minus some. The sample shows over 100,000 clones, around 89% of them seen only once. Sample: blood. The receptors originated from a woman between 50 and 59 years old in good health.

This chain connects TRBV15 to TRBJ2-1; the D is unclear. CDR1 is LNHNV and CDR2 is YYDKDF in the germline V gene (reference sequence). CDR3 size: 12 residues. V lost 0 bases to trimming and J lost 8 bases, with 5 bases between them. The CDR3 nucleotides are TGTGCCACCAGCAGAGATAGATATGAGCAGTTCTTC. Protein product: CATSRDRYEQFF.

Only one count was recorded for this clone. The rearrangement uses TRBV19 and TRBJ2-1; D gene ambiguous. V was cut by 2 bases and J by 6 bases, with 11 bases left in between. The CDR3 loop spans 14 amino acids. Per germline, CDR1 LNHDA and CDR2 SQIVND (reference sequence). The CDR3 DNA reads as TGTGCCAGTAGTATATCCCTCCGGATCAATGAGCAGTTCTTC. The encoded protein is CASSISLRINEQFF.

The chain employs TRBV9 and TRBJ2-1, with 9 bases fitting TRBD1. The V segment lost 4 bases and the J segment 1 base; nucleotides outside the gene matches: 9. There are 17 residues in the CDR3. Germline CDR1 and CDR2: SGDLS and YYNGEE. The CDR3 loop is CASSPTTGGQSYNEQFF. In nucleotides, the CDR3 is TGTGCCAGCAGCCCGACAACAGGGGGCCAGTCCTACAATGAGCAGTTCTTC.

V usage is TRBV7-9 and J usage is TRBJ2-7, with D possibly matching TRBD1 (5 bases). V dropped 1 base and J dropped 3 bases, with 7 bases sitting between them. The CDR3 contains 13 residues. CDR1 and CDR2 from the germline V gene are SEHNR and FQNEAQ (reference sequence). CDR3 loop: CASSLEGYYEQYV. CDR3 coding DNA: TGTGCCAGCAGCTTAGAGGGGTACTACGAGCAGTACGTC.

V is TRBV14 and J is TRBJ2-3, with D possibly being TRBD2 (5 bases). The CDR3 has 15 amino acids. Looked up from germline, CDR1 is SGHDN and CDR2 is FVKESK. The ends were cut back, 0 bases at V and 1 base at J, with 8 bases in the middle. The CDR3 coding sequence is TGTGCCAGCAGCCAAGAAAGAGGGCGCACAGATACGCAGTATTTT. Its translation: CASSQERGRTDTQYF.

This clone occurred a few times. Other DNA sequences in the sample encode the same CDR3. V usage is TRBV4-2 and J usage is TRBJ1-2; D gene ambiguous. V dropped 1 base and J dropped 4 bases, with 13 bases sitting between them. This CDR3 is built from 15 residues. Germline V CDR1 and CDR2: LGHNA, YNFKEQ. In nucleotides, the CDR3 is TGTGCCAGCAGCCAAGCTCTAAACGGTCGCTATGGCTACACCTTC. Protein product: CASSQALNGRYGYTF.

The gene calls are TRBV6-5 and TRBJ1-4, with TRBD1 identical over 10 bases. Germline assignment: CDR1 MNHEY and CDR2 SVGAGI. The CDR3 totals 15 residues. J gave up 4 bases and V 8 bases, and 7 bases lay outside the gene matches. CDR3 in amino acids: CASARDRGGNEKLFF. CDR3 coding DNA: TGTGCCAGCGCGCGGGACAGGGGAGGTAATGAAAAACTGTTTTTT.

CDR3 DNA sequence: TGTGCCAGCAGTTCAGCTCCTACCATCTACGAGCAGTACGTC. Residues: CASSSAPTIYEQYV. The chain links TRBV6-5 to TRBJ2-7; D unresolved. V lost 4 bases to trimming and J lost 3 bases, with 13 bases between them. The V gene's germline CDR1 is MNHEY and CDR2 SVGAGI. This CDR3 is 14 amino acids long.

The CDR3 sequence is CATSDFISVPSYEQYV. CDR3 in DNA: TGTGCCACCAGTGATTTTATTTCTGTCCCGTCCTACGAGCAGTACGTC. The V call is TRBV24-1, the J call TRBJ2-7; the D is unclear. Germline V gives CDR1 KGHDR, CDR2 SFDVKD. The CDR3 runs to 16 residues. V was cut by 1 base and J by 1 base, with 13 bases left in between.

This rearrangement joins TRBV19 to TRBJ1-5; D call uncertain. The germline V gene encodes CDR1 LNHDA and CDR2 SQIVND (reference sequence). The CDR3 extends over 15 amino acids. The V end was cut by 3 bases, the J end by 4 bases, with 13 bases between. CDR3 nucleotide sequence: TGTGCCAGTAGTATCCCCGGGTCCCCTAATCAGCCCCAGCATTTT. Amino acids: CASSIPGSPNQPQHF.

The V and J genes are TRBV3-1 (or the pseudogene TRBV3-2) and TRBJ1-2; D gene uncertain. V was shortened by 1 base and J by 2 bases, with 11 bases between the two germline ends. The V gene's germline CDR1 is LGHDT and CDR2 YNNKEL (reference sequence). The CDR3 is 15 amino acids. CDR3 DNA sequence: TGTGCCAGCAGCCAAGTCTCCGCGCCAAACTATGGCTACACCTTC. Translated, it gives CASSQVSAPNYGYTF.

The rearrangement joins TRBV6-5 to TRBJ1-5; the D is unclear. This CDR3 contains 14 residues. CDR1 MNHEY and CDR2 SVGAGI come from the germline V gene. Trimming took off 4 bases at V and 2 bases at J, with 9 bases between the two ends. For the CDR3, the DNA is TGTGCCAGCAGTTCGAGTTTCGGCAATCAGCCCCAGCATTTT. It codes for CASSSSFGNQPQHF.

The DNA for the CDR3 is TGTGCCAGCAGTTATACGGGACAGGGGGCCTACGAGCAGTACTTC. Protein sequence: CASSYTGQGAYEQYF. The V and J genes are TRBV6-5 and TRBJ2-7, with TRBD1 matching 11 bases. Germline values: CDR1 MNHEY, CDR2 SVGAGI. The V gene end was trimmed by 3 bases and the J gene end by 2 bases; junction bases not matched to a gene: 3. The CDR3 runs 15 residues.

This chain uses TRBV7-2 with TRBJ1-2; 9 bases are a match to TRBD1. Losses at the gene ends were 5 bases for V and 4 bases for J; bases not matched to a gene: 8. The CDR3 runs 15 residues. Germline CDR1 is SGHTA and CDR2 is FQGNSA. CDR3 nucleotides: TGTGCCAGCAGCCCGGGGACAGGGTCTATCTATGGCTACACCTTC. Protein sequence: CASSPGTGSIYGYTF.

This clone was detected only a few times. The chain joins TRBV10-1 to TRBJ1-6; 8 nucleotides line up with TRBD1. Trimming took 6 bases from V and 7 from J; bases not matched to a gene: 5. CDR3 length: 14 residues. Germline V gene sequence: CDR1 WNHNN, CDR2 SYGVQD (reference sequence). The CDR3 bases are TGCGCCAGCAGGGCGACAGGGGAAAATTCACCCCTCCACTTT. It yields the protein CASRATGENSPLHF.

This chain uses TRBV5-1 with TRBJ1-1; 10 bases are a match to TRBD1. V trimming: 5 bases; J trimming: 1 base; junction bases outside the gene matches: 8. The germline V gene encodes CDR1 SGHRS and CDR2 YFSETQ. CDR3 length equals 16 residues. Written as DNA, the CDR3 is TGCGCCAGCAGTTCGCCGGGACAGGGGCAGAACACTGAAGCTTTCTTT. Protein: CASSSPGQGQNTEAFF.

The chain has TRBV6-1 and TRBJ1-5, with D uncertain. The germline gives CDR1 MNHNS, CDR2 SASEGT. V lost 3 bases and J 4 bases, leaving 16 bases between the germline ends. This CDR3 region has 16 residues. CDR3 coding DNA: TGTGCCAGCAGTGAGCCCGGGCCCAGTGGTAATCAGCCCCAGCATTTT. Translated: CASSEPGPSGNQPQHF.

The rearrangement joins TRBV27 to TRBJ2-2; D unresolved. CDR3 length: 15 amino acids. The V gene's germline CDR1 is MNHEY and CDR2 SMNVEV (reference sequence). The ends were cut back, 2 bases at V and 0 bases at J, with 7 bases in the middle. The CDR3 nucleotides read TGTGCCAGCAGTTTAGGCTTCGCGAACACCGGGGAGCTGTTTTTT. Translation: CASSLGFANTGELFF.

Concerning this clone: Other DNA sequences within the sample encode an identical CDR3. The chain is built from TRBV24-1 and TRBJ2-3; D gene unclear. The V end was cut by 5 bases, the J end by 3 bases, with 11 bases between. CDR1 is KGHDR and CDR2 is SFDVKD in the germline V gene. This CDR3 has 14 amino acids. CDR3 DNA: TGTGCCACCAGTGGCAGAGGTTCAACAGATACGCAGTATTTT. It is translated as CATSGRGSTDTQYF.

This CDR3 reads CASSPNPPGARGYTF. The CDR3 region has the DNA TGCGCCAGCAGCCCGAACCCCCCCGGGGCGCGAGGCTACACCTTC. The chain uses TRBV4-1 and TRBJ1-2; a possible D gene is TRBD1 (5 bases). CDR1 is MGHRA, CDR2 YSYEKL, per germline. V lost 4 bases to trimming and J lost 8 bases, with 20 bases between them. The CDR3 has 15 amino acids.

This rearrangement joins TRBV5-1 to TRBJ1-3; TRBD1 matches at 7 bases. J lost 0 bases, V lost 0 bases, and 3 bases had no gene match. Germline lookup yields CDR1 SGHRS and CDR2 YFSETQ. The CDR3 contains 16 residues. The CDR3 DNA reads TGCGCCAGCAGCTTGGGGGACAGCGGCTCTGGAAACACCATATATTTT. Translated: CASSLGDSGSGNTIYF.

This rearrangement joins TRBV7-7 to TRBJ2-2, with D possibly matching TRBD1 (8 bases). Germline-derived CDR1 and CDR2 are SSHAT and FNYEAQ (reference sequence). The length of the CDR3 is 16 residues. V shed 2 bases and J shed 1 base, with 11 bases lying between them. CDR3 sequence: CASSLSGTGNTGELFF. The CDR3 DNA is TGTGCCAGCAGCTTAAGCGGGACAGGGAACACCGGGGAGCTGTTTTTT. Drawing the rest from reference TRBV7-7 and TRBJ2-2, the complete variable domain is GAGVSQSPRYKVTKRGQDVTLRCDPISSHATLYWYQQALGQGPEFLTYFNYEAQPDKSGLPSDRFSAERPEGSISTLTIQRTEQRDSAMYRCASSLSGTGNTGELFFGEGSRLTVL.

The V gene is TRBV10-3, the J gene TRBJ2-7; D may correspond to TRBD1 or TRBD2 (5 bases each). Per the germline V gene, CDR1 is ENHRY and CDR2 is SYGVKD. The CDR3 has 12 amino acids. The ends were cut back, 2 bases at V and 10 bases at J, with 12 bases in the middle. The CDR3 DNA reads TGTGCCATCAGTGAGAATGGGACCCCCCAGTACGTC. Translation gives CAISENGTPQYV.